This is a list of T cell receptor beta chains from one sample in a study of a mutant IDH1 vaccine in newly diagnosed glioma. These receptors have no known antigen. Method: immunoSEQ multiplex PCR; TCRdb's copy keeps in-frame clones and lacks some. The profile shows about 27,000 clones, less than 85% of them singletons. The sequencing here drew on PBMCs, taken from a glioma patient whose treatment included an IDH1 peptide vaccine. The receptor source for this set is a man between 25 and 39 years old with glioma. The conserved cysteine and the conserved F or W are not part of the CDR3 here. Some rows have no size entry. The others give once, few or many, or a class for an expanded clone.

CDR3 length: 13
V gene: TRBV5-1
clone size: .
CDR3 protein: ASSSLAGGPYEQY

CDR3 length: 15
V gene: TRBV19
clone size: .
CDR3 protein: ASSPLGGTGGWTEAF

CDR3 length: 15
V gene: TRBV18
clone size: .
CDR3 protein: ASSRTDQKGGNQPQH

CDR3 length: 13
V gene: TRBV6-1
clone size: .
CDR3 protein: ASSRDLTAGYGYT

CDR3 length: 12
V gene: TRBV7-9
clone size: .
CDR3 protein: ASSPQLNTGELF

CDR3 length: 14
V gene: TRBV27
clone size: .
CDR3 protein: ASSLMGGPYNSPLH

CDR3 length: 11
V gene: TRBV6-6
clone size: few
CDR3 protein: ASREFGNQPQH

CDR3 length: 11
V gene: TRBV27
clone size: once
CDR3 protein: ASGWQPAAEQY

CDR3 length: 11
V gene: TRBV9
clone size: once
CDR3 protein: ASSVEALREQF

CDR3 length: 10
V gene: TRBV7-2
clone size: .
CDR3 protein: ASGQGDNEQF

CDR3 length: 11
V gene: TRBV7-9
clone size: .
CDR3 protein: ASSLPAESPLH

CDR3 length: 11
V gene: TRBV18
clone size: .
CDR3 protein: ASSPGTSDEQF

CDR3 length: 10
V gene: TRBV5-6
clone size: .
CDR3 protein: ASSRTGSEQY

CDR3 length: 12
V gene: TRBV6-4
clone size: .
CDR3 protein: ASSDGTNTGELF

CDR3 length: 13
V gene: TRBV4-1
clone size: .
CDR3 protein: ASSQAQDRNTEAF

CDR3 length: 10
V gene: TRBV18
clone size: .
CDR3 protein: ASSPEREEQF

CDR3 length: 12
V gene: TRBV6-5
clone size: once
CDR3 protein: ASSSEKRYNEQF

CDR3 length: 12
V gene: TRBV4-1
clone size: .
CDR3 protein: ASSQDRGSKEQY

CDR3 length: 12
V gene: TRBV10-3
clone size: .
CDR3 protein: AVARGSQSDEQY

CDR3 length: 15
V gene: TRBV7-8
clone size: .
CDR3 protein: ASSLVPGEFRAYEQY

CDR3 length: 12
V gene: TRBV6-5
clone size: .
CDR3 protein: ASCRASDSGEQY

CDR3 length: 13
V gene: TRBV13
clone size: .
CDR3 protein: ASSPTRTGPFTPY

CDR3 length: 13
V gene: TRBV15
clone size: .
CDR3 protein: ATSRGQGNGDEQF

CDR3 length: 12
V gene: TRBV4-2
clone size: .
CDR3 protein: ASSRTSGGNEQF

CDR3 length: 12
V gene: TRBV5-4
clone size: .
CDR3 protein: ASSRDPEGTEAF

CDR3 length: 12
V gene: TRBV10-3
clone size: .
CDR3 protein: AISGWRMNTEAF

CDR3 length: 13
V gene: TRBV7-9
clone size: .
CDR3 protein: ASSFYPGRNYGYT

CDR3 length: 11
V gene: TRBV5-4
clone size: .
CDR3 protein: ASSRDQGEPLH

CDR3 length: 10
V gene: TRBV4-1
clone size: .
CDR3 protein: ASSQSAGSQF

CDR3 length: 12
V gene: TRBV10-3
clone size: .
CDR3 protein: AISESTDTYEQY

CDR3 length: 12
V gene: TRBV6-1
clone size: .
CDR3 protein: ASSQGTKDTEAF

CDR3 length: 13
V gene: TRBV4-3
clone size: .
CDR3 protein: ASSQDTGYNQPQH

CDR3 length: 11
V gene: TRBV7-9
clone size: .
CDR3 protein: ASSLAGQTEAF

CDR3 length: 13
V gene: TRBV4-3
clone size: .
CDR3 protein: ASSQGLDSYNEQF

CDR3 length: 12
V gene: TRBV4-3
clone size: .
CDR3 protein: ASSQWTGNSPLH

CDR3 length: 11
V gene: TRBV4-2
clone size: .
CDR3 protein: ASSLKANYGYT

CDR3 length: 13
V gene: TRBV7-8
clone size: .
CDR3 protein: ASSLRDRDNSPLH

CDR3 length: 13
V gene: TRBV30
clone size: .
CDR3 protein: AWSVWTGGTGELF

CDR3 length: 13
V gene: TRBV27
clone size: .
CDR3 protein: ASSLLGNTPGELF

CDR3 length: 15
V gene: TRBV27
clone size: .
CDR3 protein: ASSLSYRDYHQYGYT

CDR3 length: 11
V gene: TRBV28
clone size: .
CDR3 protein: AYGAGDSYGYT

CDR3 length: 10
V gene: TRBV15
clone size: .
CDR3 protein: ATRNRGNTIY

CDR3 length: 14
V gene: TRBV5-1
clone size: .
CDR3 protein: ASSLEAVTANYGYT

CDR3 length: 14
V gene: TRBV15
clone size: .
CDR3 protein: ATSRGSYPLNSPLH

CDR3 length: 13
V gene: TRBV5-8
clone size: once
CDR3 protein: ASTRVPDRAGEQY

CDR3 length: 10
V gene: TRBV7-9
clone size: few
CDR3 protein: ASSVYPDGYT

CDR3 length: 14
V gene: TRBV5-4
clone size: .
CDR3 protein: ASSLASGVLEETQY

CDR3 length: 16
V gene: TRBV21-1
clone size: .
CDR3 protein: ASSKRQDRGANTGELF